The subject of this entry is one T cell receptor (beta chain). In its sample, this clonotype was seen many times. It has no known antigen specificity. Base-call qualities are not available, and no considerably larger clone is one nucleotide away. Blood bank volunteers in Maryland, USA served as the healthy controls. Libraries from unsorted PBMCs were made from 2 million PBMCs kept in RNAlater at -80 degrees C until RNA extraction. Peripheral blood was subjected to Ficoll-Hypaque density gradient centrifugation to isolate PBMCs, which were then cryopreserved in liquid nitrogen. These data come from a study of neurological immune-mediated disorders (dated by TCRdb to the late 2010s). For context, the study as a whole: The study compared peripheral blood TCR-beta repertoires of HTLV-I-associated myelopathy (HAM/TSP) patients, multiple sclerosis patients and healthy controls using UMI-based sequencing. Of the approximately 66 subjects in the cohort, some 15 were HAM/TSP patients, some 35 were multiple sclerosis patients, and 20 were healthy controls. The roughly 100 TCR-beta libraries covered PBMC samples along with longitudinal samples, technical triplicates, and paired sorted CD4+ and CD8+ T-cell subsets. Paper-wide results and their limitations: Across subjects, expanded clones never shared an identical CDR3 amino acid sequence, which suggests that the TCR-beta repertoires in every group were private. The highest TCR clonal expansion was observed in HAM/TSP patients, whereas the lowest was observed in MS patients, even when compared with healthy controls.

cDNA was synthesized by template-switch 5'RACE using a primer carrying a 10-nucleotide random unique molecular identifier by which each TCR transcript was tagged. Each sequencing run produced over 200 million TCR-beta sequences covering 15-18 subjects. The RNeasy kit was used for extraction of total RNA. TCR-beta VDJ regions were amplified with primers for the TCR constant region and the 5'RACE anchor, using the KAPA Real-time Library Amplification kit. Sample indexes and Illumina adaptors were added in a first PCR, after which library yield was increased in a second PCR. After Ampure bead purification, the TCR product of roughly 650 bp was size-selected on a 2% E-gel SizeSelection system. Before pooling, library quality was assessed on a Bioanalyzer, concentration was determined with Qubit, and library quantification was performed with the Kapa Library Quantification kit. An Illumina HiSeq 2500 was used to sequence the libraries paired-end at 2 x 150 bp. To increase sequence diversity, about 23-32% phiX was spiked into each library pool. On the authors' methods: The UMI-based MiGEC pipeline processed quality-filtered reads and removed over 85% of raw TCR sequences during error correction. IMGT germline references were used for alignment of VDJ genes, and clonotypes were defined by a unique CDR3 amino acid sequence together with V-J genes. VDJtools evaluated clonal expansion, Shannon diversity and CDR3 relatedness (CalcPairwiseDistances, ClusterSamples); CLCbio workbench built phylogenetic trees. Using coefficient-of-variation modelling across technical triplicates, the study counted a clone as expanded if it had at least 8 unique UMIs. TCRdb cleaned the public reads at Q25 with fastp, built clones with MiXCR and kept in-frame beta chains. Every distinct CDR3 protein forms one entry, paired with its most common genes and DNA. These V and J calls derive from TCRdb rather than the authors' analysis. This sample is represented by approximately 45,000 distinct CDR3 sequences; over 9.5% of them were singletons. Roughly 1.3% of the sample lies in the top ten.

The CDR3 has 15 amino acids, counting the end cysteine and phenylalanine. CDR3 DNA is the only sequence kept; it has 45 bases, read in frame from the first base. Looking up the germline V gene yields CDR1 SNHLY and CDR2 FYNNEI. V is trimmed back by 4 bases and J by 4 bases, and the junction contains 5 bases that no gene match accounts for. This sequence originates from a female donor in good health. The source material was PBMCs. The chain links TRBV2 with TRBJ1-5; 9 bases in between match TRBD1. This receptor has the CDR3 CASSVDRGGNQPQHF. The DNA reads as follows: TGTGCCAGCAGTGTGGACAGGGGTGGGAATCAGCCCCAGCATTTT. When the CDR3 is completed using the reference TRBV2 and TRBJ1-5 genes on either side, the full variable domain is EPEVTQTPSHQVTQMGQEVILRCVPISNHLYFYWYRQILGQKVEFLVSFYNNEISEKSEIFDDQFSVERPDGSNFTLKIRSTKLEDSAMYFCASSVDRGGNQPQHFGDGTRLSIL.